Only a few counts were recorded for the clone carrying this T cell receptor beta chain. Antigen: not known. The data were obtained in a study of T-cell reconstitution after alpha-beta-depleted transplantation in children. Study conclusions and caveats: It was newly produced T cells that mostly accounted for T-cell counts and diversity one year after transplant.

The TCRbeta library was prepared with unique molecular identifiers. A single record per CDR3 protein comes from TCRdb applying MiXCR to the PCR reads. The data hold some 840,000 distinct CDR3 sequences, with roughly 15% observed a single time. V gave up 3 bases and J gave up 0 bases; unmatched junction bases: 13. The CDR3 has 19 amino acids. Germline-derived CDR1 and CDR2 are MGHRA and YSYEKL. The chain uses TRBV4-1 and TRBJ2-2; 7 nucleotides line up with TRBD1. The source was PBMCs, mostly from graft donor cells, collected 360 days after TCRalphabeta/CD19-depleted stem cell transplant. This clonotype was sampled from a male patient between 10 and 17 years old who had a stem cell transplant for acute lymphoblastic leukemia, so the T cells may come from the graft donor. The CDR3 loop reads CASSQLPTGHPANTGELFF. In DNA form, the CDR3 reads TGCGCCAGCAGCCAGTTACCGACAGGGCACCCCGCGAACACCGGGGAGCTGTTTTTT.